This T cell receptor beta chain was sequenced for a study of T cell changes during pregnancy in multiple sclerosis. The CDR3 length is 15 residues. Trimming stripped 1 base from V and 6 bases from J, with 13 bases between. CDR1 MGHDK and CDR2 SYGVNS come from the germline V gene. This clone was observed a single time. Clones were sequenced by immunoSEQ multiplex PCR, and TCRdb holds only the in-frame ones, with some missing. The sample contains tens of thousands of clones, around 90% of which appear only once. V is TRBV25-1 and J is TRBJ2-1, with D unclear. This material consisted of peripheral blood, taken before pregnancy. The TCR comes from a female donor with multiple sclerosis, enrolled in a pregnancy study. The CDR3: CASSELGRPTNEQFF. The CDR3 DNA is TGTGCCAGCAGTGAATTAGGCAGGCCCACCAATGAGCAGTTCTTC.